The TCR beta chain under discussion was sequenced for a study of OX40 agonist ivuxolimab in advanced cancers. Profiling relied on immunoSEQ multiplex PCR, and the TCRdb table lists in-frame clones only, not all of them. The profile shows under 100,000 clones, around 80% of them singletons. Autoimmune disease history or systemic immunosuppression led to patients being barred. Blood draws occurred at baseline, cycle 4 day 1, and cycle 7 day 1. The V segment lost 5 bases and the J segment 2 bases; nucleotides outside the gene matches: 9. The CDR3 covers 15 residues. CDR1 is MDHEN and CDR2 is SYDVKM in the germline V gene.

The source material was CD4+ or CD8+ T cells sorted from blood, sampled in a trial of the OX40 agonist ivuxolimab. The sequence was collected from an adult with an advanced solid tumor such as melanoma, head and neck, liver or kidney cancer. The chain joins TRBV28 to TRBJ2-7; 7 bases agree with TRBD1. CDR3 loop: CASSNLRDSPYEQYF. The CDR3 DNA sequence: TGTGCCAGCAGTAACCTCCGGGACAGCCCCTACGAGCAGTACTTC.